This TCR beta chain was sequenced in a study of CD8+ T cells in alopecia areata (dated 2018 in TCRdb). About the study as a whole: The treated patients took part in an open-label pilot trial in which moderate-to-severe alopecia areata was treated with oral tofacitinib at 5 to 10 mg twice daily. In treated patients, disease severity was measured using the SALT score, which gives the percentage of scalp surface area affected. Biopsies were taken from tofacitinib-treated patients at baseline and again at 4 and 24 weeks into treatment, and several of those patients also had a later scalp biopsy. Scalp clonality was compared across normal scalp (n=4), patchy alopecia areata scalp (n=8), and alopecia totalis/universalis scalp (n=8). Amplification of TCRbeta CDR3 regions was done by immunoSEQ multiplex PCR using 35 Vbeta forward primers and 13 Jbeta reverse primers. RNA was obtained with the PAXgene miRNA kit for fixed scalp, the miRNeasy kit for PBMCs, and the RNeasy kit for mouse skin. In both human patients and the C3H/HeJ mouse model, the study applied high-throughput TCRbeta sequencing to look at T cell clonal expansion in alopecia areata. On the human side, TCRbeta sequencing was run on scalp tissue and on sorted CD4+ and CD8+ peripheral blood T cells from healthy controls and from alopecia areata patients with either patchy or totalis/universalis disease. Tofacitinib was given for 6 to 18 months, followed by 6 months of follow-up off drug to assess delayed response and recurrence. The full study reports these points: With tofacitinib, both scalp clonality and the number of expanded CD8+ clones among the top 100 scalp clones went down significantly. Higher clonality and more expanded CD8+ clones were observed in lesional scalp than in normal scalp, particularly in alopecia totalis/universalis, a finding suggestive of antigenic drive. Many expanded lesional clones persisted in scalp and blood during tofacitinib treatment, which may partly explain relapse after stopping treatment. Because the treated cohort was small and had just a single nonresponder, larger studies are needed to establish links between baseline CD8+ expansion and response. Unlike mouse skin, which is dominated by gammadelta T cells, normal human skin has resident alphabeta T cells that are also sequenced, and this complicates analysis of the scalp TCR repertoire. Shared TCR sequences between patients were less evident than in mice, which may be partly attributable to HLA diversity in the patient population.

The CDR3 has 14 amino acids, counting the end cysteine and phenylalanine. Just CDR3 DNA is preserved here, 42 bases in frame from base 1. Clipping removes 2 bases from V and 3 bases from J, with 1 as the unmatched junction base count. The germline V gene supplies CDR1 SNHLY and CDR2 FYNNEI. Reading the label with the study, this specimen's time point is: about 4 weeks on oral tofacitinib. This sample's treatment or condition label indicates: oral pan-JAK inhibitor, 5-10 mg twice daily. From alopecia areata patients, peripheral blood was collected along with lesional scalp punch biopsies. After PBMCs were isolated by density centrifugation and stained for CD3, CD4 and CD8, a FACSAria was used to sort CD4+ and CD8+ T cells. As for this clone: It lacks a known antigen. The input lacks base qualities; no much larger clone sits a single base away.

Library creation used the immunoSEQ multiplex PCR assay. For TCR sequencing, RNA was extracted from every sample and reverse transcribed into cDNA to serve as template. First-strand cDNA was synthesized using SuperScript III with a 2:1 mix of oligo-dT and random hexamers. Amplification bias was assessed with a synthetic immune receptor repertoire, and residual bias was removed computationally. Concerning the study's data processing: After raw reads were preprocessed to remove errors, the CDR3 was defined following IMGT conventions as running from the conserved cysteine to phenylalanine. Clonality was calculated as 1 minus Shannon entropy normalized by log2 of the number of productive unique TCRs. CD4 or CD8 identity of scalp clones was inferred by cross-referencing scalp TCRbeta sequences with sorted blood CD4 and CD8 repertoires. The table was pulled from immuneACCESS by TCRdb, which kept in-frame rearrangements only. Such tables lose some clones; where checked, under half of the loss comes from unresolved V genes, and the rest has no known cause. V and J calls and clone size are copied from that table; D and trimming were computed from the DNA. This sample has 110,000 to 150,000 clones in its table, and 54% of those were observed once. Approximately 15% of the sample is in the top ten clones.

This sequence was found in a human donor with alopecia areata. Here the chain combines TRBV2 and TRBJ1-1, and TRBD1 matches 9 of the central bases. The sequencing here drew on CD8+ T cells sorted from blood, taken at week 4, from a patient treated with tofacitinib. The DNA sequence reads TGTGCCAGCAGTGAATGGACAGGGGACACTGAAGCTTTCTTT. This translates into CASSEWTGDTEAFF.